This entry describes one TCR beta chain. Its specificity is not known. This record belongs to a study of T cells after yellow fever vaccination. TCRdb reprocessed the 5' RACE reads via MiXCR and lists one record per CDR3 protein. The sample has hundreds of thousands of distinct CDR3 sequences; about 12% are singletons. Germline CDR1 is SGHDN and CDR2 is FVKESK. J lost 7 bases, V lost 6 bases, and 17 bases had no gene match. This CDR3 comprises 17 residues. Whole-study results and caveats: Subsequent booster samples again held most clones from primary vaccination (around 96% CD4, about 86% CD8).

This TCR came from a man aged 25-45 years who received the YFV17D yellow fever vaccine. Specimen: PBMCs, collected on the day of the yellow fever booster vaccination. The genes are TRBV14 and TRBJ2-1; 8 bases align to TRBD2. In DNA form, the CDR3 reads TGTGCCAGCAGTGTTATACGGGAGGGCCGAGCAGGAAATGAGCAGTTCTTC. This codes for CASSVIREGRAGNEQFF.